Reported below is one T cell receptor beta chain. Its specificity is not known. Germline V CDR1 and CDR2: SGHDN, FVKESK. The CDR3 is 16 residues long. Trimming stripped 2 bases from V and 4 bases from J, with 14 bases between. The record originates from a study of cytomegalovirus exposure and HLA in healthy donors. Study-level points and caveats: Later work associated 17,000 or so TCR beta sequences with HLA alleles at 0.05 false discovery rate. Reportedly, diagnosis of cytomegalovirus status by the classifier showed high specificity and sensitivity. There were a few CMV-associated chains whose specificity for CMV antigens was confirmed in vitro.

13 Jbeta primers and 60 Vbeta primers were used for the PCR. Per the authors' pipeline: A follow-up analysis tallied about 80 million unique TCR beta chains, about 11 million shared. TCRdb's copy holds only in-frame clones and misses some; the assay was immunoSEQ multiplex PCR. V and J calls and clone size are those listed in that table; D and trimming were worked out from the DNA. The sample shows about 240,000 clones, around 80% of them seen only once. The sequenced sample was PBMCs. The chain employs TRBV14 and TRBJ2-2; tentative D call: TRBD1 (6 bases). The TCR originated in a woman in her sixties in good health and CMV-seropositive. The CDR3 DNA reads TGTGCCAGCAGCCAATGGAACAGGGTTTCCACCGGGGAGCTGTTTTTT. Amino acids: CASSQWNRVSTGELFF.